The rows below give T cell receptor beta chains drawn from one sample of a study of liver allograft versus peripheral blood T cells. TCRdb analysed the reads with MiXCR anew, one entry per CDR3 protein. The data contain a few thousand distinct CDR3 sequences, 15% to 20% of them singletons. The origin of the receptors is a human patient who had a liver transplant. Some T cells may have come from the graft donor. CDR3s include the opening cysteine and the closing phenylalanine or tryptophan. The D gene is left open where the match is weak. Size is stated for part of the rows, as once, few or many counts, or as a class when the clone is expanded.

abundance: many
j_gene: TRBJ2-7
v_gene: TRBV7-2
d_gene: .
CDR3aa: CASSFGPSRAHSYEQYF
CDR3nt: TGTGCCAGCAGCTTCGGGCCGTCGCGGGCCCACTCCTACGAGCAGTACTTC

abundance: medium-sized
j_gene: TRBJ1-6
v_gene: TRBV19
d_gene: .
CDR3aa: CASSLRGVNRHLRNSPLHF
CDR3nt: TGTGCCAGTAGCCTGAGGGGGGTCAACAGGCACCTGCGGAATTCACCCCTCCACTTT

abundance: many
j_gene: TRBJ1-5
v_gene: TRBV6-2/TRBV6-3
d_gene: .
CDR3aa: CASSYPGRNQPQHF
CDR3nt: TGTGCCAGCAGTTACCCCGGACGCAATCAGCCCCAGCATTTT

abundance: many
j_gene: TRBJ2-3
v_gene: TRBV5-6
d_gene: .
CDR3aa: CASSLGLQGTDTQYF
CDR3nt: TGTGCCAGCAGCTTGGGCCTCCAGGGGACAGATACGCAGTATTTT

abundance: many
j_gene: TRBJ2-3
v_gene: TRBV28
d_gene: .
CDR3aa: CASSFRSSTDTQYF
CDR3nt: TGTGCCAGCAGTTTTAGGTCTAGCACAGATACGCAGTATTTT

abundance: many
j_gene: TRBJ2-7
v_gene: TRBV7-2
d_gene: .
CDR3aa: CASSWSGGEQYF
CDR3nt: TGTGCCAGCAGCTGGTCAGGAGGTGAGCAGTACTTC

abundance: few
j_gene: TRBJ2-1
v_gene: TRBV20-1
d_gene: .
CDR3aa: CSAGPRESPYNEQFF
CDR3nt: TGCAGTGCGGGGCCACGAGAGTCCCCCTACAATGAGCAGTTCTTC

abundance: few
j_gene: TRBJ1-1
v_gene: TRBV5-6
d_gene: .
CDR3aa: CASSLGGTREAFF
CDR3nt: TGTGCCAGCAGCTTAGGAGGGACACGAGAAGCTTTCTTT

abundance: .
j_gene: TRBJ1-1
v_gene: TRBV13
d_gene: .
CDR3aa: CASSLGGQPYTEAFF
CDR3nt: TGTGCCAGCAGCTTGGGAGGACAGCCATACACTGAAGCTTTCTTT

abundance: .
j_gene: TRBJ2-7
v_gene: TRBV27
d_gene: .
CDR3aa: CASSRRALELSYEQYF
CDR3nt: TGTGCCAGCAGTCGCCGGGCTCTAGAGCTCTCCTACGAGCAGTACTTC

abundance: many
j_gene: TRBJ2-7
v_gene: TRBV13
d_gene: TRBD1
CDR3aa: CASSLAGTGNYEQYF
CDR3nt: TGTGCCAGCAGCTTAGCGGGGACAGGAAATTACGAGCAGTACTTC

abundance: few
j_gene: TRBJ2-1
v_gene: TRBV9
d_gene: TRBD1
CDR3aa: CASSAGDSDSYNEQFF
CDR3nt: TGTGCCAGCAGCGCTGGGGACAGCGACTCCTACAATGAGCAGTTCTTC

abundance: medium-sized
j_gene: TRBJ1-5
v_gene: TRBV5-6
d_gene: .
CDR3aa: CASSFGKSSNQPQHF
CDR3nt: TGTGCCAGCAGCTTCGGAAAAAGCAGCAATCAGCCCCAGCATTTT

abundance: few
j_gene: TRBJ2-1
v_gene: TRBV11-2
d_gene: .
CDR3aa: CASSPYPTEYNEQFF
CDR3nt: TGTGCCAGCAGCCCATACCCCACTGAATACAATGAGCAGTTCTTC

abundance: .
j_gene: TRBJ1-1
v_gene: TRBV14
d_gene: .
CDR3aa: CASSIHSGTEAFF
CDR3nt: TGTGCCAGCAGCATCCATTCGGGAACTGAAGCTTTCTTT

abundance: few
j_gene: TRBJ2-7
v_gene: TRBV5-4
d_gene: TRBD2
CDR3aa: CASSLRASGKNEQYF
CDR3nt: TGTGCCAGCAGCTTGCGGGCTAGCGGCAAGAACGAGCAGTACTTC

abundance: medium-sized
j_gene: TRBJ2-1
v_gene: TRBV18
d_gene: .
CDR3aa: CASSPPSRNEQFF
CDR3nt: TGTGCCAGCTCACCACCTAGTCGGAATGAGCAGTTCTTC

abundance: medium-sized
j_gene: TRBJ2-2
v_gene: TRBV24-1
d_gene: .
CDR3aa: CATSDLQNTGELFF
CDR3nt: TGTGCCACCAGTGATTTACAGAACACCGGGGAGCTGTTTTTT

abundance: few
j_gene: TRBJ2-1
v_gene: TRBV12-3/TRBV12-4
d_gene: TRBD2
CDR3aa: CASSPSGGNEQFF
CDR3nt: TGTGCCAGCAGTCCTAGCGGGGGGAATGAGCAGTTCTTC

abundance: many
j_gene: TRBJ2-7
v_gene: TRBV10-3
d_gene: .
CDR3aa: CAISGEVHEQYF
CDR3nt: TGTGCCATCAGTGGGGAAGTTCACGAGCAGTACTTC

abundance: .
j_gene: TRBJ2-7
v_gene: TRBV29-1
d_gene: .
CDR3aa: CSAQRLDSAQYF
CDR3nt: TGCAGCGCACAAAGACTAGACTCGGCGCAGTACTTC

abundance: many
j_gene: TRBJ2-7
v_gene: TRBV7-2
d_gene: TRBD1
CDR3aa: CASSLGILTGTGSVEQYF
CDR3nt: TGTGCCAGCAGCTTGGGGATCCTAACCGGGACAGGATCTGTCGAGCAGTACTTC

abundance: many
j_gene: TRBJ2-7
v_gene: TRBV30
d_gene: .
CDR3aa: CAWSALAPAGEQYF
CDR3nt: TGTGCCTGGAGTGCCCTAGCACCCGCCGGCGAGCAGTACTTC

abundance: many
j_gene: TRBJ1-1
v_gene: TRBV24-1
d_gene: .
CDR3aa: CATSEPRGDEGTEAFF
CDR3nt: TGTGCCACCAGTGAACCCCGGGGTGATGAGGGCACTGAAGCTTTCTTT

abundance: few
j_gene: TRBJ1-5
v_gene: TRBV5-4
d_gene: TRBD1
CDR3aa: CASTPNEDRGGQPQHF
CDR3nt: TGTGCCAGCACACCAAACGAGGACAGGGGGGGTCAGCCCCAGCATTTT

abundance: .
j_gene: TRBJ2-2
v_gene: TRBV11-2
d_gene: TRBD1
CDR3aa: CASSLGGMDRGDTGELFF
CDR3nt: TGTGCCAGCAGCTTAGGAGGGATGGACAGGGGGGACACCGGGGAGCTGTTTTTT

abundance: few
j_gene: TRBJ1-2
v_gene: TRBV6-5
d_gene: .
CDR3aa: CASWAGGGAHGYTF
CDR3nt: TGTGCCAGCTGGGCCGGGGGGGGGGCCCATGGCTACACCTTC

abundance: .
j_gene: TRBJ1-2
v_gene: TRBV28
d_gene: TRBD1
CDR3aa: CASSFSRTGIPSGYGYTF
CDR3nt: TGTGCCAGCAGCTTCAGTAGGACAGGGATTCCGTCGGGCTATGGCTACACCTTC

abundance: .
j_gene: TRBJ2-3
v_gene: TRBV7-9
d_gene: .
CDR3aa: CASSLVEDFTDTQYF
CDR3nt: TGTGCCAGCAGCTTAGTTGAGGACTTCACAGATACGCAGTATTTT

abundance: many
j_gene: TRBJ2-1
v_gene: TRBV16
d_gene: .
CDR3aa: CASSHLGSSYNEQFF
CDR3nt: TGTGCCAGCAGCCACCTCGGGAGCTCCTACAATGAGCAGTTCTTC

abundance: medium-sized
j_gene: TRBJ2-1
v_gene: TRBV5-6
d_gene: .
CDR3aa: CASSLLWGVNEQFF
CDR3nt: TGTGCCAGCAGCTTGTTATGGGGCGTGAATGAGCAGTTCTTC

abundance: few
j_gene: TRBJ1-2
v_gene: TRBV20-1
d_gene: .
CDR3aa: CSARISKGTHYGYTF
CDR3nt: TGCAGTGCTAGGATCTCCAAGGGCACACATTATGGCTACACCTTC

abundance: .
j_gene: TRBJ2-5
v_gene: TRBV30
d_gene: TRBD1
CDR3aa: CAWSDPPGQEIQETQYF
CDR3nt: TGTGCCTGGAGTGATCCCCCGGGACAGGAGATCCAAGAGACCCAGTACTTC

abundance: medium-sized
j_gene: TRBJ2-3
v_gene: TRBV15
d_gene: TRBD1
CDR3aa: CATSRRGQGTDTQYF
CDR3nt: TGTGCCACCAGCAGAAGGGGACAGGGGACAGATACGCAGTATTTT

abundance: few
j_gene: TRBJ2-3
v_gene: TRBV5-4
d_gene: .
CDR3aa: CASSFAGAGDTQYF
CDR3nt: TGTGCCAGCAGCTTCGCGGGGGCTGGAGATACGCAGTATTTT

abundance: few
j_gene: TRBJ1-1
v_gene: TRBV27
d_gene: .
CDR3aa: CASSLSGRHTEAFF
CDR3nt: TGTGCCAGCAGTTTATCCGGACGGCACACTGAAGCTTTCTTT

abundance: medium-sized
j_gene: TRBJ2-1
v_gene: TRBV7-2
d_gene: TRBD2
CDR3aa: CASSLVPGLAGVGRNEQFF
CDR3nt: TGTGCCAGCAGCTTAGTGCCGGGACTAGCGGGAGTTGGGCGCAATGAGCAGTTCTTC

abundance: once
j_gene: TRBJ1-5
v_gene: TRBV12-3/TRBV12-4
d_gene: .
CDR3aa: CASSLGQLNQPQHF
CDR3nt: TGTGCCAGCAGTTTGGGCCAGCTCAATCAGCCCCAGCATTTT

abundance: .
j_gene: TRBJ2-7
v_gene: TRBV6-1
d_gene: TRBD2
CDR3aa: CASSGGLAGGDYEQYF
CDR3nt: TGTGCCAGCAGTGGAGGACTAGCGGGAGGGGACTACGAGCAGTACTTC

abundance: medium-sized
j_gene: TRBJ2-2
v_gene: TRBV19
d_gene: .
CDR3aa: CASKVYREIAGELFF
CDR3nt: TGTGCCAGTAAGGTCTATCGGGAGATTGCCGGGGAGCTGTTTTTT

abundance: .
j_gene: TRBJ2-3
v_gene: TRBV9
d_gene: .
CDR3aa: CASSSPEGATTDTQYF
CDR3nt: TGTGCCAGCAGTTCCCCTGAAGGAGCTACCACAGATACGCAGTATTTT

abundance: few
j_gene: TRBJ2-3
v_gene: TRBV7-9
d_gene: .
CDR3aa: CASSLGAEKYTDTQYF
CDR3nt: TGTGCCAGCAGCTTGGGCGCGGAGAAGTACACAGATACGCAGTATTTT

abundance: .
j_gene: TRBJ1-6
v_gene: TRBV12-3/TRBV12-4
d_gene: .
CDR3aa: CASSFPGTNSPLHF
CDR3nt: TGTGCCAGCAGTTTCCCCGGGACGAACTCACCCCTCCACTTT

abundance: .
j_gene: TRBJ2-1
v_gene: TRBV9
d_gene: .
CDR3aa: CASSVVGERGQFF
CDR3nt: TGTGCCAGCAGCGTAGTGGGAGAGCGCGGGCAGTTCTTC

abundance: many
j_gene: TRBJ2-6
v_gene: TRBV6-6
d_gene: TRBD1
CDR3aa: CASSGDRGPGANVLTF
CDR3nt: TGTGCCAGCAGTGGGGACAGGGGGCCTGGGGCCAACGTCCTGACTTTC

abundance: medium-sized
j_gene: TRBJ2-7
v_gene: TRBV10-3
d_gene: TRBD2
CDR3aa: CAISRGDSYEQYF
CDR3nt: TGTGCCATCAGTCGGGGGGACTCCTACGAGCAGTACTTC

abundance: once
j_gene: TRBJ2-3
v_gene: TRBV9
d_gene: .
CDR3aa: CASSGPFGTDTQYF
CDR3nt: TGTGCCAGCAGCGGACCATTCGGCACAGATACGCAGTATTTT

abundance: .
j_gene: TRBJ2-7
v_gene: TRBV19
d_gene: .
CDR3aa: CASSSDGYEQYF
CDR3nt: TGTGCCAGTAGTTCCGACGGCTACGAGCAGTACTTC

abundance: .
j_gene: TRBJ2-7
v_gene: TRBV27
d_gene: .
CDR3aa: CASSPRDSSYEQYF
CDR3nt: TGTGCCAGCAGTCCCCGGGATAGCTCCTACGAGCAGTACTTC

abundance: .
j_gene: TRBJ2-5
v_gene: TRBV25-1
d_gene: .
CDR3aa: CASSEGGTQYF
CDR3nt: TGTGCCAGCAGTGAAGGTGGAACCCAGTACTTC

abundance: .
j_gene: TRBJ2-3
v_gene: TRBV5-6
d_gene: .
CDR3aa: CASSRGERADTQYF
CDR3nt: TGTGCCAGCAGTAGGGGCGAAAGGGCAGATACGCAGTATTTT

abundance: medium-sized
j_gene: TRBJ1-6
v_gene: TRBV29-1
d_gene: .
CDR3aa: CSVVGASSISNSPLHF
CDR3nt: TGCAGCGTAGTGGGGGCAAGTAGTATTTCTAATTCACCCCTCCACTTT

abundance: .
j_gene: TRBJ2-1
v_gene: TRBV7-3
d_gene: TRBD2
CDR3aa: CASSLTEREWNEQFF
CDR3nt: TGTGCCAGCAGCTTAACCGAGCGGGAGTGGAATGAGCAGTTCTTC

abundance: .
j_gene: TRBJ2-7
v_gene: TRBV11-2
d_gene: .
CDR3aa: CASTRVPYEQYF
CDR3nt: TGTGCCAGCACCCGGGTGCCCTACGAGCAGTACTTC

abundance: .
j_gene: TRBJ2-7
v_gene: TRBV14
d_gene: .
CDR3aa: CASSQDRTTQYF
CDR3nt: TGTGCCAGCAGCCAAGATCGGACTACGCAGTACTTC

abundance: .
j_gene: TRBJ2-3
v_gene: TRBV28
d_gene: .
CDR3aa: CASSLGVSRDTQYF
CDR3nt: TGTGCCAGCAGTTTGGGGGTTTCAAGAGATACGCAGTATTTT

abundance: many
j_gene: TRBJ1-2
v_gene: TRBV5-4
d_gene: TRBD1
CDR3aa: CASSAQGQTYGYTF
CDR3nt: TGTGCCAGCAGCGCGCAGGGACAGACCTATGGCTACACCTTC

abundance: few
j_gene: TRBJ2-7
v_gene: TRBV28
d_gene: .
CDR3aa: CASSLRQVGYEQYF
CDR3nt: TGTGCCAGCAGTCTACGACAGGTTGGGTACGAGCAGTACTTC

abundance: medium-sized
j_gene: TRBJ2-3
v_gene: TRBV7-2
d_gene: TRBD2
CDR3aa: CASSLVAGGRGDTQYF
CDR3nt: TGTGCCAGCAGCTTAGTGGCGGGGGGGCGGGGAGATACGCAGTATTTT